This T cell receptor beta chain originates from a study of glioma-infiltrating T cells. About the research overall: Samples included WHO grade II oligodendrogliomas or astrocytomas and initial-diagnosis grade IV glioblastomas.

In the case of this clonotype: Its target is unknown. A much larger clone lies a single base off, so this may be a read error.

Study-level results: Patients with low tissue-blood divergence carried a signature set of shared blood CDR3 motifs.

V was clipped by 6 bases and J by 1 base; unmatched bases: 7. CDR3 length: 16 residues. CDR1 is MNHEY, CDR2 SMNVEV, per germline (reference sequence). Using RNA template, CDR3s of TCR alpha and beta were amplified with iRepertoire arm-PCR. Tissue mRNA or PBMC total RNA, about 85-400 ng, went into one-step reverse transcription and amplification. TCRdb redid the calling of the multiplex PCR reads with MiXCR, one entry per CDR3 protein. The sample lists about 380,000 distinct CDR3 sequences, more than 35% occurring once. The chain joins TRBV27 to TRBJ2-3; TRBD1 matches at 10 bases. The source material was glioma tissue, nonneoplastic brain tissue, or PBMCs (not recorded which). The TCR comes from a human donor with low-grade glioma or glioblastoma, undergoing nonglioma brain surgery, or in good health (not recorded which). The CDR3 sequence is CASRGSDRGRTDTQYF. CDR3 DNA sequence: TGTGCCAGCAGAGGTTCTGACAGGGGGCGCACAGATACGCAGTATTTT.